This T cell receptor beta chain emerged from a study of identical twins. After template switching added a universal primer site, the resulting cDNA carried unique molecular identifiers. TCRdb reprocessed the 5' RACE reads with MiXCR, giving one entry per CDR3 protein. The data hold hundreds of thousands of distinct CDR3 sequences, with 9% to 15% observed a single time. The CDR3 covers 18 residues. Trimming removed 0 bases at V and 6 bases at J, with 21 bases between. Germline V gene sequence: CDR1 SGHTA, CDR2 FQGNSA. The same data also contributed to another study, on yellow fever vaccine responses in identical twins.

The specimen sequenced was CD8+ T cells sorted from blood. This clonotype was obtained from a young woman in good health. V is TRBV7-2 and J is TRBJ2-4; D may be TRBD1 (6 bases). The DNA for the CDR3 is TGTGCCAGCAGCTTAGCTGATTTGGCAGGGGAAGGGAGAAACATTCAGTACTTC. This codes for CASSLADLAGEGRNIQYF.